A single T cell receptor (beta chain) is shown here with its context. This clone occurred a few times. Its antigen is still unknown. No much larger clone is present one base from it, and per-base qualities are unavailable. Before undergoing thyroid surgery, none of the patients had been given any kind of treatment. Using T-cell receptor beta sequencing, the study looked back at clinical samples from patients collected from the early 2010s to the late 2010s. To prepare the library, PCR was applied. TCRdb shows the sequencer as Illumina HiSeq 4000. High-throughput sequencing was used to profile the TCR beta-chain CDR3 region of each patient. The paper's processing steps were these. Drawing on CDR3 differences between clinicopathological groups, the researchers built a classifier meant to tell apart patients with distant-metastatic papillary thyroid cancer. The Shannon index was used to measure repertoire diversity, and the Morisita-Horn index was used to measure how similar tumor and blood repertoires were. The public reads were reanalyzed by TCRdb: fastp trimming at Q25, MiXCR alignment, in-frame beta chains only. The V and J calls and clone size come from TCRdb's table, not from the authors' own analysis. For this sample there are 5,000 or so clones; roughly 35% appear just once. The top ten clones comprise around 28% of the sample.

This sample was taken from a study of metastatic and nonmetastatic thyroid tumors (TCRdb year 2020). As for the study more broadly: The researchers compared repertoires between peripheral blood samples and tumor or nodule tissue samples from patients with malignant or benign thyroid disease.

What the research found in general, with its limitations: In both blood and tumor samples, malignant tumors were reported to have significantly higher TCR beta diversity than benign nodules.

Trimming removed 6 bases from V and 0 bases from J, leaving 9 bases between the germline ends. CDR1 SNHLY and CDR2 FYNNEI were looked up in the germline V gene. Reading from cysteine to phenylalanine, the CDR3 counts 15 amino acids. Only the CDR3 DNA is retained, 45 bases long and in frame from the first base. The sequence came from a male donor with papillary thyroid cancer or a benign thyroid nodule (not recorded which). Some clones in this sample may be carry-over from other donors' samples. Material: adjacent normal tissue. Recombination linked TRBV2 to TRBJ1-6; confidence is insufficient to name the D gene. The nucleotides are TGTGCCAGCAGCGTGCCCGGCTCCTATAATTCACCCCTCCACTTT. It codes for CASSVPGSYNSPLHF.